This T cell receptor (beta chain) originates from a study of regulatory T cells in long-lasting Graves disease. This clonotype was found many times. Time point denoted: newly diagnosed GD, antithyroid drugs for less than 3 months. Researchers made the TCR library from RNA that was extracted from PBMCs. Researchers made TCR beta libraries by using iRepertoire HTBI primers and running Arm-PCR on CDR3 regions. TCRdb re-called the multiplex PCR reads through MiXCR, storing one row per CDR3 protein. The sample lists 400,000 to 500,000 distinct CDR3 sequences, about 17% occurring once. V shed 9 bases, J shed 6 bases, and the junction held 4 bases outside the gene matches. Germline CDR1 KGHSH, CDR2 LQKENI. The CDR3 is made up of 13 amino acids. These records were also assigned to another study, of T cells in Graves' hyperthyroidism and ophthalmopathy. From that paper: Patients aged 18 to 65 had newly diagnosed hyperthyroidism that had lasted under 2 months.

The clonotype was recovered from a woman aged 18-30 years with Graves disease. The starting material was peripheral blood mononuclear cells (PBMCs), obtained at new diagnosis, from a patient treated with antithyroid drugs. J is TRBJ2-1 and V is TRBV18; TRBD2 matches 11 bases. The CDR3 bases are TGTGCCAGTCGACTAGCGGGGTTCAATGAGCAGTTCTTC. It yields the protein CASRLAGFNEQFF.